This TCR beta chain came from a study of blood T cell repertoires in COVID-19. Original data processing: Amplification with reference gene primers provided the estimates of nucleated cell counts. Produced via immunoSEQ multiplex PCR; TCRdb's table is partial and in-frame only. That table furnishes V, J and clone size, whereas the DNA furnished D and trimming. The top ten hold around 4% of the sample, which has 65,000 to 70,000 clones, 86% seen once. The CDR3 runs 14 residues. The germline V gene encodes CDR1 SGHTA and CDR2 FQGNSA. The V gene end was trimmed by 6 bases and the J gene end by 6 bases; junction bases not matched to a gene: 8.

Sequencing was done on a sample of peripheral blood. The sequence was obtained from a man in his forties or fifties with acute or convalescent COVID-19. V is TRBV7-2 and J is TRBJ2-1; 7 bases match TRBD2. Written as DNA, the CDR3 is TGTGCCAGCAGTTCGGGGAGGGGATCCAATGAGCAGTTCTTC. It encodes CASSSGRGSNEQFF.